This T cell receptor (beta chain) was obtained from a study of T-cell memory formation after mild COVID-19. Study-wide results and caveats: Clones that shrank (day 15 to 85) were balanced CD4/CD8, whereas later expanders leaned CD4+.

V dropped 7 bases and J dropped 5; count of bases not matched to a gene: 7. There are 14 residues in the CDR3. A few counts support this clonotype. No antigen is known for it. 5'RACE primed at constant segments yielded TCR alpha and TCR beta cDNA libraries bearing sample barcodes and UMIs. Each CDR3 protein gets one entry after TCRdb re-called the 5' RACE reads with MiXCR. This sample yields 300,000 to 400,000 distinct CDR3 sequences, of which 28% are seen a single time; approximately 13% belongs to the top ten. This receptor was obtained from an adult woman who had mild COVID-19 (a few samples of this study predate the infection). Cell type and time point are not known. This sequence joins TRBV12-3 or TRBV12-4 and TRBJ1-4, with 7 bases identical to TRBD1. Sequencing used PBMCs or a T cell subset sorted from them (not recorded which). The CDR3 DNA reads as TGTGCCAGCACCCTGGGGACAGTGAATGAAAAACTGTTTTTT. It encodes CASTLGTVNEKLFF.